This T cell receptor beta chain was captured in a study of blood T cell repertoires in COVID-19. How the authors handled the data: Amplification with reference gene primers provided the estimates of nucleated cell counts. Only in-frame clones appear in the TCRdb table, and some are missing; sequencing was by immunoSEQ multiplex PCR. V and J calls and clone size are given by that table; D and trimming were obtained from the DNA. This sample yields 150,000 to 180,000 clones, of which roughly 80% are seen a single time; about 29% belongs to the top ten. Germline assignment: CDR1 SGHRS and CDR2 YFSETQ. The CDR3 covers 17 residues. Trimming removed 3 bases from V and 0 bases from J, with 16 bases in between.

This TCR derives from a woman aged 55-70 years with acute or convalescent COVID-19. This sequence joins TRBV5-1 and TRBJ1-3; tentatively, D is TRBD1 (6 bases). The source material was peripheral blood. The CDR3 loop is CASSSDGQTGSGNTIYF. The CDR3 region has the DNA TGCGCCAGCAGCTCCGACGGACAGACAGGCTCTGGAAACACCATATATTTT.